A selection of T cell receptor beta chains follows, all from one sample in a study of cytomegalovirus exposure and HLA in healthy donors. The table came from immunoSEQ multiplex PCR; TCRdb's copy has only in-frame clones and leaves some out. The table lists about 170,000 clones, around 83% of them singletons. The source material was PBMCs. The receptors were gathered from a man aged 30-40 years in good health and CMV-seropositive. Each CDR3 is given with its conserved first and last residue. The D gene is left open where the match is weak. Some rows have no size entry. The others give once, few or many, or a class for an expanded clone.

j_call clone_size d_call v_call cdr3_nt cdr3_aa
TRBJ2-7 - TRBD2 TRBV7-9 TGTGCCAGCAGCTTAATAGGTCTAGCGGGGCTCTACGAGCAGTACTTC CASSLIGLAGLYEQYF
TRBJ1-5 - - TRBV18 TGTGCCAGCTCACCAACGACAAATAGCAATCAGCCCCAGCATTTT CASSPTTNSNQPQHF
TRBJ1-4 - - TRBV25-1 TGTGCCAGCAGTGAACTACTCCCGACCCGAGGAGGAGAAAAACTGTTTTTT CASSELLPTRGGEKLFF
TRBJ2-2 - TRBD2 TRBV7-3 TGTGCCAGCAGCTCCCAGAAACTAGCGGGAGGACCCAGGGGGTCCTACGGGGAGCTGTTTTTT CASSSQKLAGGPRGSYGELFF
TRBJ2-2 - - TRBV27 TGTGCCAGCAGTTTTTATCCCGGGGAGCTGTTTTTT CASSFYPGELFF
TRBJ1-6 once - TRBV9 TGTGCCAGCAGCGTAGGGTGGCGGCCAGATAATTCACCCCTCCACTTT CASSVGWRPDNSPLHF
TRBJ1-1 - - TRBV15 TGTGCCACCAGCAGAGACGGATCAGGGGTCTTTCCCCGAAACACTGAAGCTTTCTTT CATSRDGSGVFPRNTEAFF
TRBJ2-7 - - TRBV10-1 TGCGCCAGCAGTGAGTCGGGCCAGTACCACGAGCAGTACTTC CASSESGQYHEQYF
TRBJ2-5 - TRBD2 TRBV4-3 TGCGCCAGCAGCCAAGACGTTCGGCGGGAGGGCCCAGAGACCCAGTACTTC CASSQDVRREGPETQYF
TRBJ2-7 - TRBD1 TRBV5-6 TGTGCCAGCAGCTTGGCGGGACAGGGATCTGTCTACGAGCAGTACTTC CASSLAGQGSVYEQYF
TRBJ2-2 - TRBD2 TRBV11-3 TGTGCCAGCAGCTTAGGGCGGGGGGCGCTTCTTTTGACCGGGGAGCTGTTTTTT CASSLGRGALLLTGELFF
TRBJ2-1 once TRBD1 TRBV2 TGTGCCAGCAGATACCGGGACAGGCCCTACAATGAGCAGTTCTTC CASRYRDRPYNEQFF
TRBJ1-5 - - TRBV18 TGTGCCAGCCGGGGGGGCGCTAATCAGCCCCAGCATTTT CASRGGANQPQHF
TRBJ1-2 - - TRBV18 TGTGCCAGCTCACCTCAGGGGCCGGACGGCTACACCTTC CASSPQGPDGYTF
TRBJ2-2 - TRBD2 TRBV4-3 TGCGCCAGCAGGATAGCGGGAGACGGCACCGGGGAGCTGTTTTTT CASRIAGDGTGELFF
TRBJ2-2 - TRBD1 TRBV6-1 TGTGCCAACGGACAGGGGGTCACCGGGGAGCTGTTTTTT CANGQGVTGELFF
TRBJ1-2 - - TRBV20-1 TGCAGTGCTAGAGGAGAGTATGGCTACACCTTC CSARGEYGYTF
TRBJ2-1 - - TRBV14 TGTGCCAGCAGCCACCGACTGCTGAATGAGCAGTTCTTC CASSHRLLNEQFF
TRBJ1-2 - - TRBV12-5 TGTGCTAGTGCGAGCAGTTTGGAGGGTGGCTACACCTTC CASASSLEGGYTF
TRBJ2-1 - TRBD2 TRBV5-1 TGCGCCAGCAGCGTTCTAGCGGGGGCTAGCTCCTACAATGAGCAGTTCTTC CASSVLAGASSYNEQFF
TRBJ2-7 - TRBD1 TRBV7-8 TGTGCCAGCAGCCCACAAACAGGGGTCATTTCCTACGAGCAGTACTTC CASSPQTGVISYEQYF
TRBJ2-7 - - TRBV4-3 TGCGCCAGCAGCCGAAACGTCGGACACATCTCCTACGAGCAGTACTTC CASSRNVGHISYEQYF